The 31 T cell receptor beta chains in this list originate from one sample, sequenced in a study of shared clonotypes between healthy human individuals. The protocol was immunoSEQ multiplex PCR, while the TCRdb copy is restricted to in-frame clones and leaves out a portion. The top ten hold 0.89% of the sample, which has about 1.1 million clones, roughly 80% seen once. What was sequenced was memory CD4+ T cells from PBMCs. Indicated subset: CD45RA-negative fraction. These receptors were taken from a man younger than 35 in good health. Some clones in this sample may be carry-over from other donors' samples.

V and J are TRBV20-1 and TRBJ2-5; no definite D call. Germline lookup yields CDR1 DFQATT and CDR2 SNEGSKA (reference sequence). V was clipped by 3 bases and J by 3 bases, with 5 bases between them. CDR3 length equals 11 residues. CDR3 bases: TGCAGTGCTAGGAAAGAAGAGACCCAGTACTTC. It encodes CSARKEETQYF.

The chain links TRBV5-4 to TRBJ2-2, with 8 positions matching TRBD2. The trim removed 3 bases at V and 6 bases at J, leaving 13 bases unmatched. This CDR3 has 17 amino acids. CDR1 SGHNT and CDR2 YYREEE come from the germline V gene (reference sequence). CDR3 region: CASSSGGEGRGAGELFF. The CDR3, as DNA: TGTGCCAGCAGCTCGGGGGGGGAGGGGCGAGGGGCCGGGGAGCTGTTTTTT.

This chain connects TRBV5-4 to TRBJ2-1, with D perhaps matching TRBD2 (5 bases). Germline loops: CDR1 SGHNT, CDR2 YYREEE (reference sequence). The CDR3 extends over 15 amino acids. Trimming left V 4 bases short and J 7 bases short, with 18 bases between. The CDR3 DNA reads as TGTGCCAGCAGCCCAGCGGCAGACGGGGTGAATGAGCAGTTCTTC. Its protein product is CASSPAADGVNEQFF.

The J gene is TRBJ1-1, the V gene TRBV5-1; D ambiguous. The CDR3 has 13 residues. From germline, CDR1 is SGHRS and CDR2 YFSETQ. With 3 bases removed from V and 5 bases from J, the gap between germline ends came to 11 bases. CDR3 region: CASSYLEGTEAFF. The CDR3 coding sequence is TGCGCCAGCAGCTACCTAGAAGGGACTGAAGCTTTCTTT.

V gene TRBV28 combines with J gene TRBJ2-3, with D unclear. The CDR3 extends over 12 amino acids. CDR1 and CDR2 (germline): MDHEN, SYDVKM. Between the trimmed V and J ends, which lost 4 bases and 9 bases, there was a span of 11 bases. The CDR3 coding sequence is TGTGCCAGCAGTTCCTCCCCCATGACGCAGTATTTT. This gives the protein CASSSSPMTQYF.

V and J are TRBV9 and TRBJ1-3, with D perhaps matching TRBD1 (5 bases). The CDR3 has 17 amino acids. CDR1 is SGDLS, CDR2 YYNGEE, per germline. V was shortened by 0 bases and J by 4 bases, with 17 bases between the two germline ends. CDR3 nucleotide sequence: TGTGCCAGCAGCGTAGGTTGGGGCGGACATGTAGGAAACACCATATATTTT. Amino acids: CASSVGWGGHVGNTIYF.

This clone has at least ten counts. V gene TRBV6-4 combines with J gene TRBJ2-7, with unresolved D. V lost 6 bases and J 6 bases, leaving 18 bases between the germline ends. CDR3 length: 14 amino acids. Germline CDR1 MRHNA, CDR2 SNTAGT. The CDR3 bases are TGTGCCAGCAGACCGGTGTCCGGCAGTAGCGAGCAGTACTTC. As protein: CASRPVSGSSEQYF.

This clone has a handful of counts. The rearrangement joins TRBV18 to TRBJ1-4; tentative D call: TRBD1 (6 bases). V was trimmed by 4 bases and J by 5 bases, leaving 8 bases between them. The CDR3 length is 13 residues. The germline V gene encodes CDR1 KGHSH and CDR2 LQKENI. CDR3 nucleotide sequence: TGTGCCAGCTCACAGGGGGTCAATGAAAAACTGTTTTTT. This codes for CASSQGVNEKLFF.

The rearrangement joins TRBV7-9 to TRBJ2-3; 7 bases align to TRBD2. The CDR3 is 16 amino acids. The junction had 10 bases not matched to a gene; V was cut back by 2 bases and J by 5 bases. CDR1 and CDR2 from the germline V gene are SEHNR and FQNEAQ (reference sequence). This chain's CDR3 is CASSLRVAGKEDTQYF. DNA for the CDR3: TGTGCCAGCAGCTTAAGAGTAGCGGGCAAAGAAGATACGCAGTATTTT.

V and J are TRBV7-2 and TRBJ2-5; either TRBD1 or TRBD2 may supply D (7 bases each). The J call may not be correct, given that the DNA end is closer to TRBJ2-7. The CDR3 loop spans 15 amino acids. Per the germline V gene, CDR1 is SGHTA and CDR2 is FQGNSA. The CDR3 sequence is CASSSQGGGEYEQYF. The CDR3 coding sequence is TGTGCCAGCAGCTCCCAGGGGGGGGGCGAGTACGAGCAGTACTTC.

The CDR3 nucleotides read TGTGCCAGCAGCAAAACTCGGCGCAGCACAGATACGCAGTATTTT. Translating gives CASSKTRRSTDTQYF. The V and J genes are TRBV7-3 and TRBJ2-3; no clear D. Germline V gene lookup returns CDR1 SGHTA and CDR2 FQGTGA. The CDR3 covers 15 residues. V was pared by 5 bases and J by 0 bases, with 12 bases between.

The gene calls are TRBV7-2 and TRBJ2-7, with D possibly matching TRBD2 (5 bases). V shed 5 bases and J shed 3 bases, with 11 bases lying between them. CDR1 and CDR2 (germline): SGHTA, FQGNSA. This CDR3 has 13 residues. Written as DNA, the CDR3 is TGTGCCAGCAGCCCCAAGCGGAGCTACGAGCAGTACTTC. Its translation is CASSPKRSYEQYF.

J is TRBJ2-1 and V is TRBV5-1; D is ambiguous. Germline CDR1 and CDR2: SGHRS and YFSETQ. This CDR3 has 14 residues. V lost 2 bases, J lost 3 bases, and 9 bases lay in between. The CDR3 DNA sequence: TGCGCCAGCAGCTTCGGCTCCTACTACAATGAGCAGTTCTTC. Protein product: CASSFGSYYNEQFF.

V gene TRBV6-5 combines with J gene TRBJ2-7; no definite D call. Germline CDR1 and CDR2: MNHEY and SVGAGI. Trimming cost V 6 bases and J 2 bases, with 14 bases left between them. This CDR3 is 14 amino acids long. The CDR3 spells CASSRQRTAYEQYF. Here the CDR3 DNA reads TGTGCCAGCAGCCGGCAGCGAACAGCCTACGAGCAGTACTTC.

The gene calls are TRBV5-1 and TRBJ2-2; D call uncertain. Per the germline V gene, CDR1 is SGHRS and CDR2 is YFSETQ. The CDR3 has 15 residues. V dropped 4 bases and J dropped 0 bases, with 10 bases sitting between them. As DNA, the CDR3 is TGCGCCAGCAGCCCCAACGCCCCGAACACCGGGGAGCTGTTTTTT. This gives the protein CASSPNAPNTGELFF.

This clone showed up just once. The V and J genes are TRBV28 and TRBJ2-7; D remains unclear. CDR1 and CDR2 (germline): MDHEN, SYDVKM. CDR3 length equals 13 residues. Between the trimmed V and J ends, which lost 5 bases and 0 bases, there was a span of 8 bases. CDR3 residues: CASSLPSSYEQYF. The DNA for the CDR3 is TGTGCCAGCAGTCTCCCTAGCTCCTACGAGCAGTACTTC.

The chain is built from TRBV2 and TRBJ2-3, with TRBD2 matching over 9 bases. Unmatched junction bases numbered 14, after V lost 8 bases and J lost 2 bases. Germline CDR1 reads SNHLY; CDR2 reads FYNNEI. The length of the CDR3 is 17 residues. The CDR3 reads CASVITPLAGPTDTQYF. CDR3 sequence (DNA): TGTGCCAGCGTAATCACACCCCTAGCGGGACCCACAGATACGCAGTATTTT.

This clone appeared a few times. This chain joins TRBV15 and TRBJ2-3; 11 bases agree with TRBD2. The germline V gene encodes CDR1 LNHNV and CDR2 YYDKDF (reference sequence). This CDR3 region has 17 residues. V was clipped by 3 bases and J by 3 bases; unmatched bases: 8. CDR3 protein: CATSRPLAGAPTDTQYF. CDR3 in DNA: TGTGCCACCAGCAGGCCACTAGCGGGAGCCCCAACAGATACGCAGTATTTT. Full variable domain (rest looked up from reference TRBV15 and TRBJ2-3): DAMVIQNPRYQVTQFGKPVTLSCSQTLNHNVMYWYQQKSSQAPKLLFHYYDKDFNNEADTPDNFQSRRPNTSFCFLDIRSPGLGDTAMYLCATSRPLAGAPTDTQYFGPGTRLTVL.

The chain links TRBV19 to TRBJ1-3; no reliable D call. The length of the CDR3 is 15 residues. The V gene lost 2 bases and the J gene lost 2 bases, with 10 bases spanning the gap. CDR1 and CDR2 from the germline V gene are LNHDA and SQIVND (reference sequence). CDR3 sequence: CASSITGETGNTIYF. The CDR3, as DNA: TGTGCCAGTAGTATAACTGGGGAAACTGGAAACACCATATATTTT.

CDR3 amino acids: CASSLDIGANVLTF. The CDR3 DNA reads TGTGCCAGCTCACTAGATATAGGGGCCAACGTCCTGACTTTC. The rearrangement links TRBV18 to TRBJ2-6; D is uncertain. The CDR3 totals 14 residues. Germline assignment: CDR1 KGHSH and CDR2 LQKENI. Trimming took 4 bases from V and 4 from J, leaving 8 bases between them.

The chain carries TRBV28 and TRBJ2-5; 7 bases are shared with TRBD2. Germline CDR1 reads MDHEN; CDR2 reads SYDVKM. V shed 6 bases and J 3 bases; nucleotides not matched to a gene: 16. This CDR3 has 17 residues. CDR3 nucleotides: TGTGCCAGCAGACCTGTGAAGGGGTGGACTAGTGAAGAGACCCAGTACTTC. It translates to CASRPVKGWTSEETQYF.

This clone appeared a single time. The rearrangement uses TRBV29-1 and TRBJ1-2, with D possibly matching TRBD1 (6 bases). This CDR3 contains 14 residues. The germline gives CDR1 SQVTM, CDR2 ANQGSEA. V lost 4 bases and J lost 2, with 14 bases in between. Written as DNA, the CDR3 is TGCAGCGTTGCCGGGACAAAGAGAAACTATGGCTACACCTTC. Amino acids: CSVAGTKRNYGYTF.

The chain joins TRBV29-1 to TRBJ1-2; a possible D gene is TRBD1 (5 bases). The V end lost 6 bases, the J end lost 1 base, and 15 bases lay between the germline ends. This CDR3 is built from 14 residues. Germline assignment: CDR1 SQVTM and CDR2 ANQGSEA. The CDR3 nucleotides are TGCAGCGTACAGGCCCGGGGGGTTAACTATGGCTACACCTTC. It translates to CSVQARGVNYGYTF.

The V gene is TRBV27, the J gene TRBJ2-7; 9 bases agree with TRBD1. Losses at the gene ends were 4 bases for V and 5 bases for J; bases not matched to a gene: 12. In germline, CDR1 is MNHEY, CDR2 SMNVEV (reference sequence). The CDR3 runs 16 residues. The CDR3 region is CASSSPPGTGRHEQYF. Here the CDR3 DNA reads TGTGCCAGCAGTTCTCCGCCCGGGACAGGGCGACACGAGCAGTACTTC.

The chain employs TRBV5-4 and TRBJ2-3; 8 nucleotides line up with TRBD2. The CDR3 has 15 residues. The V segment lost 4 bases and the J segment 3 bases; nucleotides outside the gene matches: 7. From germline, CDR1 is SGHNT and CDR2 YYREEE (reference sequence). In DNA, the CDR3 is TGTGCCAGCAGCGGAATTAGCGGGGAGACAGATACGCAGTATTTT. Residues: CASSGISGETDTQYF.

This chain uses TRBV5-1 with TRBJ2-7; D might be TRBD1 (6 bases). CDR3 length equals 14 residues. Germline lookup yields CDR1 SGHRS and CDR2 YFSETQ. V was cut by 3 bases and J by 8 bases, with 18 bases left in between. CDR3 region: CASSSLTGRGKQYF. As DNA, the CDR3 is TGCGCCAGCAGCTCCTTGACAGGTCGAGGAAAGCAGTACTTC.

The gene calls are TRBV5-1 and TRBJ1-2; the D gene is possibly TRBD1 (5 bases). This CDR3 contains 15 residues. V lost 3 bases, J lost 1 base, and 13 bases lay in between. Germline V CDR1 and CDR2: SGHRS, YFSETQ. As DNA, the CDR3 is TGCGCCAGCAGCTCCGGACAAGTCCTTAACTATGGCTACACCTTC. As protein: CASSSGQVLNYGYTF.

The chain carries TRBV5-4 and TRBJ2-7; D uncertain. Germline lookup yields CDR1 SGHNT and CDR2 YYREEE (reference sequence). The CDR3 is made up of 13 amino acids. Trimming removed 6 bases at V and 6 bases at J, with 16 bases between. The CDR3 DNA is TGTGCCAGCACCCATCCCGACCGCAGCGAGCAGTACTTC. Protein product: CASTHPDRSEQYF.

V and J are TRBV15 and TRBJ1-1; possibly TRBD1 for D (5 bases). The CDR3 runs to 15 residues. Germline CDR1 is LNHNV and CDR2 is YYDKDF (reference sequence). The V end was cut by 0 bases, the J end by 5 bases, with 13 bases between. The CDR3 bases are TGTGCCACCAGCAGAGAGACAGTTGGGGGAACTGAAGCTTTCTTT. Translated: CATSRETVGGTEAFF.

In its sample, this clone was seen a few times. CDR3 sequence: CASSVSRDTGELFF. The CDR3 DNA reads TGTGCCAGCAGCGTATCCAGGGACACCGGGGAGCTGTTTTTT. The chain has TRBV9 and TRBJ2-2; perhaps TRBD1 as D (5 bases). V was shortened by 1 base and J by 3 bases, with 7 bases between the two germline ends. This CDR3 contains 14 residues. Germline loops: CDR1 SGDLS, CDR2 YYNGEE.

This sequence joins TRBV25-1 and TRBJ2-5; D uncertain. The CDR3 spans 12 residues. Per the germline V gene, CDR1 is MGHDK and CDR2 is SYGVNS. Trimming shortened V by 6 bases and J by 5 bases, and 10 bases separated the two germline ends. The CDR3 sequence is CASSPEVETQYF. The CDR3 bases are TGTGCCAGCAGCCCAGAGGTGGAGACCCAGTACTTC.